What follows are 27 T cell receptor beta chains derived from one specimen sequenced in a study of blood T cell repertoires in COVID-19 (dated by TCRdb to the early 2020s). The library was generated by the immunoSEQ multiplex PCR assay. Entries here come from immuneACCESS through TCRdb and include only in-frame sequences with V and J called. Some clones fail to appear in such tables; in the studies checked, an unresolved V gene covers under half of the shortfall, and the cause of the remainder is unknown. This sample has about 170,000 clones in its table, and 70% to 85% of those were observed once. Roughly 12% of the sample goes to the ten largest clones. Source material: PBMCs or T cells enriched from blood (not recorded which). These receptors all stem from a man aged 50-60 years who had recovered from COVID-19.

This chain uses TRBV25-1 with TRBJ2-1; TRBD1 matches at 8 bases. CDR1 MGHDK and CDR2 SYGVNS come from the germline V gene. The CDR3 sequence is 16 residues long. The V gene end was trimmed by 0 bases and the J gene end by 8 bases; junction bases not matched to a gene: 9. CDR3 DNA sequence: TGTGCCAGCAGTGAATATGGTCAGGGGGCTCCCTATGAGCAGTTCTTC. This gives the protein CASSEYGQGAPYEQFF.

The V gene is TRBV18, the J gene TRBJ1-6; possibly TRBD1 for D (5 bases). In germline, CDR1 is KGHSH, CDR2 LQKENI. The CDR3 is made up of 13 amino acids. The V gene lost 3 bases and the J gene lost 9 bases, with 9 bases spanning the gap. The CDR3 DNA follows: TGTGCCAGCTCACCGGACACCATTTCACCCCTCCACTTT. The encoded protein is CASSPDTISPLHF. The variable domain in full, completed from reference TRBV18 and TRBJ1-6, reads NAGVMQNPRHLVRRRGQEARLRCSPMKGHSHVYWYRQLPEEGLKFMVYLQKENIIDESGMPKERFSAEFPKEGPSILRIQQVVRGDSAAYFCASSPDTISPLHFGNGTRLTVT.

The chain combines TRBV6-5 with TRBJ2-5; 9 bases line up with TRBD2. CDR1 is MNHEY and CDR2 is SVGAGI in the germline V gene. J gave up 4 bases and V 2 bases, and 2 bases lay outside the gene matches. The CDR3 spans 14 residues. Here the CDR3 DNA reads TGTGCCAGCAGTTACGGGGGACTAGCAGAGACCCAGTACTTC. As protein: CASSYGGLAETQYF.

This sequence joins TRBV5-1 and TRBJ1-6; 10 bases map to TRBD1. V dropped 5 bases and J dropped 6; count of bases not matched to a gene: 8. This CDR3 comprises 16 residues. In germline, CDR1 is SGHRS, CDR2 YFSETQ. The CDR3 spells CASREPGQGFNSPLHF. The CDR3 region has the DNA TGCGCCAGCAGAGAACCGGGACAGGGGTTTAATTCACCCCTCCACTTT.

The V call is TRBV19, the J call TRBJ2-2, with 7 bases identical to TRBD2. This CDR3 has 16 residues. Germline-derived CDR1 and CDR2 are LNHDA and SQIVND (reference sequence). V gave up 3 bases and J gave up 1 base; unmatched junction bases: 5. CDR3 sequence: CASSIRGLQNTGELFF. The DNA for the CDR3 is TGTGCCAGTAGTATTAGGGGACTACAGAACACCGGGGAGCTGTTTTTT.

V gene TRBV15 combines with J gene TRBJ2-1; D unclear. Germline lookup yields CDR1 LNHNV and CDR2 YYDKDF (reference sequence). The CDR3 is 11 amino acids. V lost 5 bases to trimming and J lost 8 bases, with 7 bases between them. DNA for the CDR3: TGTGCCACCAGCTCGAACTATGAGCAGTTCTTC. Translation gives CATSSNYEQFF.

This sequence joins TRBV6-6 and TRBJ2-4; D is perhaps TRBD1 (5 bases). There are 14 residues in the CDR3. CDR1 MNHNY and CDR2 SVGAGI come from the germline V gene (reference sequence). Trimming removed 6 bases from V and 0 bases from J, with 9 bases in between. The CDR3 region is CASRQTVAKNIQYF. The CDR3 DNA reads as TGTGCCAGCAGGCAGACAGTAGCCAAAAACATTCAGTACTTC.

V and J are TRBV29-1 and TRBJ1-5, with 8 bases lining up with TRBD1. V dropped 8 bases and J dropped 1; count of bases not matched to a gene: 4. The length of the CDR3 is 13 residues. Germline V gene data show CDR1 as SQVTM and CDR2 as ANQGSEA. The CDR3 reads CSFRQGSNQPQHF. As DNA, the CDR3 is TGCAGCTTCCGACAGGGGAGCAATCAGCCCCAGCATTTT.

The V gene is TRBV21-1, the J gene TRBJ1-5; whether TRBD1, the table's D call, matches the DNA was not checked. TRBV21-1 is described as a pseudogene. The length of the CDR3 is 15 residues. DNA of the CDR3: TGTGCCAGCAGCCCCGGGACAGTTAGCAATCAGCCCCAGCATTTT. Protein sequence: CASSPGTVSNQPQHF.

The rearrangement uses TRBV12-3 or TRBV12-4 and TRBJ1-1; tentatively, D is TRBD1 (5 bases). The CDR3 has 11 amino acids. The V end was cut by 5 bases, the J end by 11 bases, with 12 bases between. The CDR3 here is CASSAGLRAFF. For the CDR3, the DNA is TGTGCCAGCAGTGCGGGGCTCAGGGCTTTCTTT.

This clone was found once. This chain links TRBV12-3 or TRBV12-4 with TRBJ1-5, with D possibly TRBD1 on 6 matching bases. The CDR3 covers 13 residues. Trimming took 4 bases from V and 6 from J, leaving 10 bases between them. The CDR3 DNA is TGTGCCAGCAGTTCCCAGGGGTTTCAGCCCCAGCATTTT. Its protein product is CASSSQGFQPQHF.

This chain links TRBV9 with TRBJ1-4; 7 positions match TRBD1. The germline CDR1 and CDR2 sequences are SGDLS and YYNGEE. The trim removed 0 bases at V and 7 bases at J, leaving 6 bases unmatched. The CDR3 length is 15 residues. This CDR3 reads CASSVGPGGSEKLFF. The CDR3 DNA reads as TGTGCCAGCAGCGTAGGACCAGGGGGTAGTGAAAAACTGTTTTTT.

J is TRBJ2-7 and V is TRBV3-1 (or the pseudogene TRBV3-2); D gene uncertain. V was cut by 1 base and J by 0 bases, with 7 bases left in between. Germline V CDR1 and CDR2: LGHDT, YNNKEL (reference sequence). CDR3 length: 14 residues. Here the CDR3 reads CASSQGLASYEQYF. In DNA, the CDR3 is TGTGCCAGCAGCCAAGGTCTGGCCTCCTACGAGCAGTACTTC.

The V and J genes are TRBV18 and TRBJ1-1, with TRBD1 identical over 12 bases. This CDR3 is built from 17 residues. Germline V CDR1 and CDR2: KGHSH, LQKENI. V gave up 5 bases and J gave up 0 bases; unmatched junction bases: 7. CDR3 DNA sequence: TGTGCCAGCTCAGGGGCGGGACAGGGGGCCTTGAACACTGAAGCTTTCTTT. Protein product: CASSGAGQGALNTEAFF.

The chain joins TRBV7-3 to TRBJ2-5; 7 bases map to TRBD2. The ends lost 5 bases at V and 1 base at J; junction bases unmatched: 4. Looked up from germline, CDR1 is SGHTA and CDR2 is FQGTGA. The CDR3 is made up of 14 amino acids. In nucleotides, the CDR3 is TGTGCCAGCAGCCCCGCGGGGGTCCAAGAGACCCAGTACTTC. Amino acids: CASSPAGVQETQYF.

This clone has a single count. The chain is built from TRBV6-5 and TRBJ1-5, with D perhaps matching TRBD1 (5 bases). Trimming removed 8 bases from V and 7 bases from J, with 15 bases in between. Germline CDR1 is MNHEY and CDR2 is SVGAGI. The CDR3 is 13 amino acids. Here the CDR3 DNA reads TGTGCCAGCCAATTCCCGGGGGGGCAGCCCCAGCATTTT. Translated: CASQFPGGQPQHF.

This clone was observed a handful of times. V and J are TRBV2 and TRBJ1-1, with D maybe TRBD1 (6 bases). The CDR3 totals 14 residues. The V end lost 5 bases, the J end lost 4 bases, and 14 bases lay between the germline ends. Germline V lookup: CDR1 SNHLY, CDR2 FYNNEI. CDR3: CASSTRQVGTEAFF. CDR3 sequence (DNA): TGTGCCAGCAGTACCCGACAGGTGGGCACTGAAGCTTTCTTT.

The chain couples TRBV5-6 to TRBJ2-1; 7 bases are a match to TRBD2. The CDR3 loop spans 14 amino acids. The V and J ends lost 0 bases and 7 bases, in that order; junction bases with no gene match: 4. From germline, CDR1 is SGHDT and CDR2 YYEEEE. CDR3 nucleotide sequence: TGTGCCAGCAGCTTGGGTGCTAGCGGTAATGAGCAGTTCTTC. Translating it yields CASSLGASGNEQFF.

This chain links TRBV6-2 or TRBV6-3 with TRBJ1-2; the D is unclear. The V gene's germline CDR1 is MNHEY and CDR2 SVGEGT. V was trimmed by 6 bases and J by 4 bases, leaving 24 bases between them. CDR3 length: 17 residues. The chain's CDR3 is CASSSRRPSGVSYGYTF. The CDR3 coding sequence is TGTGCCAGCAGCTCACGGAGGCCCTCAGGCGTTTCCTATGGCTACACCTTC.

The chain uses TRBV27 and TRBJ1-2, with TRBD1 matching 7 bases. V dropped 6 bases and J dropped 8; count of bases not matched to a gene: 9. The CDR3 sequence is 13 residues long. CDR1 and CDR2 (germline): MNHEY, SMNVEV (reference sequence). CDR3: CASSPDRARGYTF. CDR3 DNA sequence: TGTGCCAGCAGCCCTGACAGGGCGCGGGGCTACACCTTC.

This chain connects TRBV6-6 to TRBJ1-4; tentative D call: TRBD1 (5 bases). V lost 6 bases, J lost 4 bases, and 9 bases lay in between. From germline, CDR1 is MNHNY and CDR2 SVGAGI (reference sequence). The CDR3 has 13 residues. CDR3 coding DNA: TGTGCCAGCAGCGACAGTAATAATGAAAAACTGTTTTTT. This gives the protein CASSDSNNEKLFF.

The rearrangement uses TRBV6-5 and TRBJ2-4; weak D call: TRBD2 (6 bases). V was trimmed by 6 bases and J by 6 bases, leaving 12 bases between them. The CDR3 is made up of 13 amino acids. CDR1 is MNHEY and CDR2 is SVGAGI in the germline V gene. The CDR3 DNA reads as TGTGCCAGCAGCGCCCGACTAGGAAACATTCAGTACTTC. This encodes CASSARLGNIQYF.

The chain recombines TRBV3-1 (or the pseudogene TRBV3-2) with TRBJ2-7, with D tentatively TRBD2 (7 bases). There are 17 residues in the CDR3. From germline, CDR1 is LGHDT and CDR2 YNNKEL (reference sequence). V lost 2 bases, J lost 0 bases, and 17 bases lay in between. The CDR3 DNA follows: TGTGCCAGCAGCCAATCTTGGGGGGGGCGATACTCCTACGAGCAGTACTTC. Its translation is CASSQSWGGRYSYEQYF.

This chain joins TRBV19 and TRBJ1-4, with a tentative D call TRBD1 (6 bases). Germline CDR1 reads LNHDA; CDR2 reads SQIVND (reference sequence). The CDR3 runs 14 residues. Trimming pared 2 bases from V and 7 bases from J, leaving 11 bases between. The CDR3 bases are TGTGCCAGTAGTATACAGGGGCGAGCTGAAAAACTGTTTTTT. Its protein is CASSIQGRAEKLFF.

The chain couples TRBV5-1 to TRBJ2-3; 11 nucleotides line up with TRBD1. CDR1 and CDR2 from the germline V gene are SGHRS and YFSETQ. There are 16 residues in the CDR3. J lost 4 bases, V lost 4 bases, and 8 bases had no gene match. The CDR3 DNA reads as TGCGCCAGCAGCATGGGGACAGGGGGTGGGGCAGATACGCAGTATTTT. Translation gives CASSMGTGGGADTQYF.

The chain recombines TRBV3-1 (or the pseudogene TRBV3-2) with TRBJ2-3, with 12 bases identical to TRBD2. The CDR3 spans 17 residues. Germline V gene data show CDR1 as LGHDT and CDR2 as YNNKEL (reference sequence). Trimming cost V 3 bases and J 0 bases; bases outside gene matches: 4. CDR3 region: CASSHRTSGVSTDTQYF. CDR3 DNA sequence: TGTGCCAGCAGCCACCGGACTAGCGGGGTGAGCACAGATACGCAGTATTTT.

This chain's CDR3 is CASRRLRGFGYTF. CDR3 sequence (DNA): TGTGCCAGCAGGCGACTCCGGGGTTTCGGCTACACCTTC. The chain recombines TRBV6-5 with TRBJ1-2, with unresolved D. CDR1 MNHEY and CDR2 SVGAGI come from the germline V gene. The CDR3 covers 13 residues. The germline V and J ends were trimmed by 6 bases and 8 bases, with 16 bases remaining between them.